The next 10 T cell receptor beta chains were all read from a single sample in a study of control samples from healthy donors and cancer patients. The data were produced by immunoSEQ multiplex PCR, yet TCRdb's version contains in-frame clones alone and is incomplete. The data contain some 120,000 clones, more than 75% of them singletons. The source material was blood. These receptors all come from a woman in her 70s in good health.

The rearrangement uses TRBV4-2 and TRBJ2-1; D is perhaps TRBD1 (5 bases). The CDR3 covers 16 residues. V lost 0 bases to trimming and J lost 6 bases, with 15 bases between them. CDR1 and CDR2 from the germline V gene are LGHNA and YNFKEQ. CDR3 in amino acids: CASSQDRAGWGNEQFF. CDR3 nucleotide sequence: TGTGCCAGCAGCCAAGATCGGGCAGGGTGGGGCAATGAGCAGTTCTTC.

This clone appeared a single time. V usage is TRBV15 and J usage is TRBJ1-4, with D possibly matching TRBD1 (5 bases). From germline, CDR1 is LNHNV and CDR2 YYDKDF (reference sequence). This CDR3 has 14 residues. V was pared by 5 bases and J by 8 bases, with 15 bases between. The CDR3 loop is CATSWERRGEKLFF. CDR3 DNA: TGTGCCACCAGCTGGGAGAGGCGGGGGGAAAAACTGTTTTTT.

The chain joins TRBV5-4 to TRBJ2-1, with 14 bases that match TRBD2. Germline lookup yields CDR1 SGHNT and CDR2 YYREEE (reference sequence). The CDR3 covers 19 residues. V lost 4 bases and J lost 0; bases outside the gene matches: 9. The CDR3 loop is CASSPRTSGGRSSYNEQFF. The CDR3, as DNA: TGTGCCAGCAGCCCCCGGACTAGCGGGGGGCGGAGCTCCTACAATGAGCAGTTCTTC. The entire variable domain, with the rest obtained from reference TRBV5-4 and TRBJ2-1, is as follows: ETGVTQSPTHLIKTRGQQVTLRCSSQSGHNTVSWYQQALGQGPQFIFQYYREEENGRGNFPPRFSGLQFPNYSSELNVNALELDDSALYLCASSPRTSGGRSSYNEQFFGPGTRLTVL.

V is TRBV11-2 and J is TRBJ2-7, with 7 bases fitting TRBD1. The CDR3 totals 14 residues. The germline gives CDR1 SGHAT, CDR2 FQNNGV. Trimming cost V 5 bases and J 6 bases; bases outside gene matches: 10. The CDR3 bases are TGTGCCAGCAGCCCCCGGACAGGCTCGGGCGAGCAGTACTTC. The encoded protein is CASSPRTGSGEQYF.

This chain links TRBV5-4 with TRBJ2-1; 7 nucleotides agree with TRBD2. The germline V gene encodes CDR1 SGHNT and CDR2 YYREEE (reference sequence). Germline trimming cut 0 bases from V and 3 bases from J; bases unmatched to any gene: 3. CDR3 length: 15 residues. CDR3 sequence (DNA): TGTGCCAGCAGCTTGGTGGCGGGGGTCTACAATGAGCAGTTCTTC. Its protein product is CASSLVAGVYNEQFF.

The chain couples TRBV7-9 to TRBJ2-1; 8 nucleotides match TRBD2. V lost 1 base, J lost 10 bases, and 6 bases stayed unmatched. Germline CDR1 and CDR2: SEHNR and FQNEAQ (reference sequence). The CDR3 is 14 residues long. Written as DNA, the CDR3 is TGTGCCAGCAGCTTAGAGGGTAGCGGGGTCGAGCAGTTCTTC. It is translated as CASSLEGSGVEQFF.

Here the CDR3 reads CASSLGVRANGYTF. DNA for the CDR3: TGCGCCAGCAGCTTAGGAGTCCGGGCCAATGGCTACACCTTC. V gene TRBV5-1 combines with J gene TRBJ1-2; no firm D call. This CDR3 is built from 14 residues. Trimming removed 2 bases at V and 6 bases at J, with 14 bases between. Per the germline V gene, CDR1 is SGHRS and CDR2 is YFSETQ.

This chain connects TRBV6-5 to TRBJ2-7; weak D call: TRBD1 (5 bases). V was pared by 0 bases and J by 1 base, with 13 bases between. The CDR3 has 16 amino acids. Per germline, CDR1 MNHEY and CDR2 SVGAGI. CDR3 bases: TGTGCCAGCAGTTACTCGGCAGGGCCGACTTCCTACGAGCAGTACTTC. This codes for CASSYSAGPTSYEQYF.

The rearrangement links TRBV2 to TRBJ1-3; D ambiguous. The germline V gene has CDR1 SNHLY and CDR2 FYNNEI. V gave up 9 bases and J gave up 0 bases, with 9 bases separating them. This CDR3 has 13 residues. The CDR3 sequence is CASWKGSGNTIYF. Written as DNA, the CDR3 is TGTGCCAGTTGGAAAGGCTCTGGAAACACCATATATTTT.

This sequence joins TRBV19 and TRBJ2-3; D unresolved. Trimming took off 6 bases at V and 1 base at J, with 8 bases between the two ends. The CDR3 has 13 amino acids. Germline values: CDR1 LNHDA, CDR2 SQIVND (reference sequence). The DNA of the CDR3 is TGTGCCAGTAGGACTGTGGGCACAGATACGCAGTATTTT. This gives the protein CASRTVGTDTQYF.